The T cell receptor beta chain under discussion was sequenced for a study of PD-1 blockade in classical Hodgkin lymphoma. Turning to the study itself: Every 2 weeks, patients had 3 mg/kg nivolumab intravenously.

All trial patients relapsed after autologous stem cell transplantation. Trimming shortened V by 2 bases and J by 6 bases, and 5 bases separated the two germline ends. This CDR3 is 11 amino acids long. The V gene's germline CDR1 is SEHNR and CDR2 FQNEAQ (reference sequence). Measured with immunoSEQ multiplex PCR; TCRdb has only the in-frame clones, and not every one. The table has 41,000 or so clones, roughly 80% seen once. Details on this clone: What it recognizes is unknown.

Study outcomes and limitations: Whoever responded completely had baseline diversity much like that seen in newly diagnosed patients. CD4+ TCR diversity, unlike CD8+, climbed significantly by C4D1. Patients starting nivolumab less than 1 year after ASCT had lower diversity and were excluded from later analyses.

The chain has TRBV7-9 and TRBJ2-7, with D uncertain. The sequenced sample was peripheral blood mononuclear cells (PBMCs), obtained at baseline. This receptor was taken from a human donor with classical Hodgkin lymphoma. CDR3 protein: CASSLTSEQYF. Here the CDR3 DNA reads TGTGCCAGCAGCTTAACGAGCGAGCAGTACTTC.